The clone carrying this T cell receptor (beta chain) showed up just a few times. Antigen: not known. The V and J ends lost 4 bases and 2 bases, in that order; junction bases with no gene match: 6. Germline-derived CDR1 and CDR2 are MGHDK and SYGVNS. The CDR3 spans 15 residues. All patients experienced relapse after autologous stem cell transplantation, and brentuximab vedotin exposure was variable. The best responses consisted of complete response, partial response or progressive disease. The sample comes from a study of PD-1 blockade in classical Hodgkin lymphoma. Study findings and constraints: Newly diagnosed patients reportedly had lower baseline TCR diversity than healthy donors. Possible causes of repertoire differences, disease activity or prior therapy, remain undefined.

Measured with immunoSEQ multiplex PCR; TCRdb has only the in-frame clones, and not every one. The data hold about 110,000 clones, with roughly nine tenths observed a single time. This receptor was obtained from a human donor with classical Hodgkin lymphoma. The chain carries TRBV25-1 and TRBJ2-3, with TRBD1 matching 7 bases. Sequenced here: peripheral blood mononuclear cells (PBMCs), sampled before the second cycle of nivolumab. CDR3: CASSGLTGTTDTQYF. The CDR3 DNA reads as TGTGCCAGCAGTGGTTTGACAGGGACCACAGATACGCAGTATTTT.